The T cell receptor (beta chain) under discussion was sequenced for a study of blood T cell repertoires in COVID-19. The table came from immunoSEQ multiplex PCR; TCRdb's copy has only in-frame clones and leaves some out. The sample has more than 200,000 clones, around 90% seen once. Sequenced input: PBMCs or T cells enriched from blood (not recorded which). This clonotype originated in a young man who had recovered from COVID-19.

CDR3 DNA sequence: TGTGCCAGCAGTTTGGACTGGAGCTCCTACGAGCAGTACTTC. It encodes CASSLDWSSYEQYF. The chain combines TRBV6-5 with TRBJ2-7; TRBD2 is a possible D gene (5 bases). V was cut by 4 bases and J by 0 bases, with 10 bases left in between. The germline V gene encodes CDR1 MNHEY and CDR2 SVGAGI. This CDR3 comprises 14 residues.